Listed below are T cell receptor beta chains from one sample, sequenced in a study of cytomegalovirus exposure and HLA in healthy donors. Profiling relied on immunoSEQ multiplex PCR, and the TCRdb table lists in-frame clones only, not all of them. The table lists roughly 110,000 clones, about 87% of them singletons. Sequencing was done on a sample of PBMCs. These receptors came from a young woman in good health and CMV-seropositive. Both conserved end residues are part of each CDR3. Each record gives: CDR3 length, V gene, J gene, D gene, CDR3 protein, CDR3 DNA. D genes are given only for firm matches.

>17|TRBV4-1|TRBJ2-2|TRBD2
CASSQDQAGGNTGELFF
TGCGCCAGCAGCCAAGATCAAGCGGGGGGGAACACCGGGGAGCTGTTTTTT
>15|TRBV28|TRBJ1-1|TRBD1
CASSLAGQLNTEAFF
TGTGCCAGCAGTTTAGCGGGACAGCTGAACACTGAAGCTTTCTTT
>16|TRBV2|TRBJ2-2|TRBD2
CASSLTSGGAPGELFF
TGTGCCAGCAGCCTAACTAGCGGGGGGGCCCCCGGGGAGCTGTTTTTT
>14|TRBV19|TRBJ2-7|-
CASRLEGGSYEQYF
TGTGCCAGTAGACTAGAAGGTGGCTCCTACGAGCAGTACTTC
>16|TRBV4-3|TRBJ1-2|-
CASSQERVSPNYGYTF
TGCGCCAGCAGCCAAGAACGGGTCTCTCCGAACTATGGCTACACCTTC
>15|TRBV4-3|TRBJ1-1|-
CASSQDNRRNTEAFF
TGCGCCAGCAGCCAAGATAACAGGAGGAACACTGAAGCTTTCTTT
>11|TRBV29-1|TRBJ1-1|TRBD1
CSVQGDTEAFF
TGCAGCGTTCAGGGGGACACTGAAGCTTTCTTT
>16|TRBV7-6|TRBJ2-1|TRBD2
CASSLGFSGGAWEQFF
TGTGCCAGCAGCTTAGGGTTTAGCGGGGGGGCCTGGGAGCAGTTCTTC
>19|TRBV12-2|TRBJ2-2|-
CASRLFGRAGKRDAGELFF
TGTGCAAGTCGCTTATTCGGTCGCGCGGGGAAAAGGGACGCCGGGGAGCTGTTTTTT
>17|TRBV27|TRBJ1-1|-
CASSLFARVDMNTEAFF
TGTGCCAGCAGTTTATTTGCCAGGGTAGACATGAACACTGAAGCTTTCTTT
>17|TRBV28|TRBJ2-7|-
CASSSIDRTASSYEQYF
TGTGCCAGCAGTTCCATAGACAGGACCGCTAGCTCCTACGAGCAGTACTTC